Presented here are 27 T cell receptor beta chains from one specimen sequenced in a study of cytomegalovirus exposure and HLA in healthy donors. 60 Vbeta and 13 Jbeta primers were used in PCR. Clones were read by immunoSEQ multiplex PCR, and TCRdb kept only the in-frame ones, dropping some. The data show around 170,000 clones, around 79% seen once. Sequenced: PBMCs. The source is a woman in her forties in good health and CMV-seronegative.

CDR3 sequence: CASSPSPGTGGTGANVLTF. In DNA form, the CDR3 reads TGTGCCAGCAGCCCGAGCCCTGGGACAGGGGGTACTGGGGCCAACGTCCTGACTTTC. This sequence joins TRBV7-2 and TRBJ2-6; 11 bases line up with TRBD1. After removal of 5 bases from V and 2 bases from J, the junction contained 11 bases not matched to a gene. The length of the CDR3 is 19 residues. Germline values: CDR1 SGHTA, CDR2 FQGNSA.

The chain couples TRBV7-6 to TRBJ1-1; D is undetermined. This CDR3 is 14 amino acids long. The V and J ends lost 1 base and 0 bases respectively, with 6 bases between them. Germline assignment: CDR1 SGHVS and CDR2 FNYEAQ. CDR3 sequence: CASSLGTLNTEAFF. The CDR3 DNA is TGTGCCAGCAGCTTAGGCACACTGAACACTGAAGCTTTCTTT.

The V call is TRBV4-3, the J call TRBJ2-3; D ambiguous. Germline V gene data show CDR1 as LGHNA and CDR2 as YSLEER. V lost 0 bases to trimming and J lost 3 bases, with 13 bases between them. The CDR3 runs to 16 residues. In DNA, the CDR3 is TGCGCCAGCAGCCAAGATTTCCTGCGGCCGACAGATACGCAGTATTTT. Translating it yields CASSQDFLRPTDTQYF.

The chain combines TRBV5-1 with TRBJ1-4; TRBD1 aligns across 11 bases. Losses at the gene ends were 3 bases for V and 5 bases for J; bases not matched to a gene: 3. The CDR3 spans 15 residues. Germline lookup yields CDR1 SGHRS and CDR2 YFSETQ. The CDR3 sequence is CASSSGTGGNEKLFF. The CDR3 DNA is TGCGCCAGCAGCTCAGGGACAGGGGGAAATGAAAAACTGTTTTTT. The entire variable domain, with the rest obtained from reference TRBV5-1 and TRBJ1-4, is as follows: KAGVTQTPRYLIKTRGQQVTLSCSPISGHRSVSWYQQTPGQGLQFLFEYFSETQRNKGNFPGRFSGRQFSNSRSEMNVSTLELGDSALYLCASSSGTGGNEKLFFGSGTQLSVL.

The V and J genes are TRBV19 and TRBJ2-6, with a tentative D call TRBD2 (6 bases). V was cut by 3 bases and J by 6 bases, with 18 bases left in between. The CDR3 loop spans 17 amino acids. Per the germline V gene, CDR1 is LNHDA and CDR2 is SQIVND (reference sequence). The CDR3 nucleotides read TGTGCCAGTAGTATTAAGGGCGGGGCCGCTGAGGCCAACGTCCTGACTTTC. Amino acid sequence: CASSIKGGAAEANVLTF. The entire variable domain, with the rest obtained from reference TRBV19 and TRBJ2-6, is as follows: DGGITQSPKYLFRKEGQNVTLSCEQNLNHDAMYWYRQDPGQGLRLIYYSQIVNDFQKGDIAEGYSVSREKKESFPLTVTSAQKNPTAFYLCASSIKGGAAEANVLTFGAGSRLTVL.

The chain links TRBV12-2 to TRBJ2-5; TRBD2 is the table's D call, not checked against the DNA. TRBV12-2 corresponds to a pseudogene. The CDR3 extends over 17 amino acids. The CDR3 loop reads CASRSRGASGAQETQYF. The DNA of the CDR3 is TGTGCAAGTCGCTCAAGAGGGGCTAGCGGGGCCCAAGAGACCCAGTACTTC.

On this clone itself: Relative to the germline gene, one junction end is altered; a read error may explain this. CDR3 sequence (DNA): TGTGCTAGCAGCTTAGGGCGCACAGATACGCAGTATTTT. The encoded protein is CASSLGRTDTQYF. V and J are TRBV7-7 and TRBJ2-3; D gene uncertain. Germline V CDR1 and CDR2: SSHAT, FNYEAQ (reference sequence). The CDR3 contains 13 residues.

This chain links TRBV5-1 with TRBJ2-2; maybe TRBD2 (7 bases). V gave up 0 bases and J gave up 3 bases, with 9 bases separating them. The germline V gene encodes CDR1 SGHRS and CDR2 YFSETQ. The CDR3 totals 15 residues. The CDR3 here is CASSLVGGDTGELFF. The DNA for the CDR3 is TGCGCCAGCAGCTTGGTAGGGGGGGACACCGGGGAGCTGTTTTTT.

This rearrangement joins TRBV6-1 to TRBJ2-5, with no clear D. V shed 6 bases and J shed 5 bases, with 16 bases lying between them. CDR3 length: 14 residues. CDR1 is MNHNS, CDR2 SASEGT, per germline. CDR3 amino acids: CASRTVSTRETQYF. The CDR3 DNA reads TGTGCCAGCAGGACCGTTTCGACGCGGGAGACCCAGTACTTC.

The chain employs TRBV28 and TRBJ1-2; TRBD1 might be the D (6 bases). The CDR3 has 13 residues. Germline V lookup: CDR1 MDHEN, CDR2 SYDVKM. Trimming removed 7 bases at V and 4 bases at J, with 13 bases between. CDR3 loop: CASIGGRGYGYTF. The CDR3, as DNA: TGTGCCAGCATAGGGGGTCGGGGCTATGGCTACACCTTC.

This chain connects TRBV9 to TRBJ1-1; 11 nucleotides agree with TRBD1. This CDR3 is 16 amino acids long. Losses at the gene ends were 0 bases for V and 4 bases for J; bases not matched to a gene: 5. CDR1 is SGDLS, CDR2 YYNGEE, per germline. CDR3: CASSVGAGTGGTEAFF. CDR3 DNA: TGTGCCAGCAGCGTAGGGGCCGGGACAGGGGGCACTGAAGCTTTCTTT.

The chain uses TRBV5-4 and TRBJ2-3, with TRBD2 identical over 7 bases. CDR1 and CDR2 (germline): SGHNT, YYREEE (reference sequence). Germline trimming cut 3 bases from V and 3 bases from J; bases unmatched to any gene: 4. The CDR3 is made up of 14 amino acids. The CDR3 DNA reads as TGTGCCAGCAGCTATGGGGGGGAAACAGATACGCAGTATTTT. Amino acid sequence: CASSYGGETDTQYF.

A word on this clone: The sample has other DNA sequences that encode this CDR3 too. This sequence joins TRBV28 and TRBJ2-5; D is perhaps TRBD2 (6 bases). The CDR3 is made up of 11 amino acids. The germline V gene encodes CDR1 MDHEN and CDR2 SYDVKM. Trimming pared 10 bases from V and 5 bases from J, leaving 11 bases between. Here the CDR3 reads CATTSTETQYF. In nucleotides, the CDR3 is TGTGCCACGACTAGTACCGAGACCCAGTACTTC.

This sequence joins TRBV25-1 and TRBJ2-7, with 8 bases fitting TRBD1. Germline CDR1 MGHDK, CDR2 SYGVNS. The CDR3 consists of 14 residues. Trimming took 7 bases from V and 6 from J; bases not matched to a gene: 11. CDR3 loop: CASNGFGQGPEQYF. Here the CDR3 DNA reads TGTGCCAGCAATGGCTTTGGACAGGGCCCCGAGCAGTACTTC.

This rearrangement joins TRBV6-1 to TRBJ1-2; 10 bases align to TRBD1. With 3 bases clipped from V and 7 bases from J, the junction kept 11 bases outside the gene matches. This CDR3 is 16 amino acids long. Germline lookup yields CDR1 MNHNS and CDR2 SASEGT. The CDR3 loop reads CASSDTETGGGFGYTF. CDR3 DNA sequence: TGTGCCAGCAGTGACACCGAGACAGGGGGCGGCTTTGGCTACACCTTC.

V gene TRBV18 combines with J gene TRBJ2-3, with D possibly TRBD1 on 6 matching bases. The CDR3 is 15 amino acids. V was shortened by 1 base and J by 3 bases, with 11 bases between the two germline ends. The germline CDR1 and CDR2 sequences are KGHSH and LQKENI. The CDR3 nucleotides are TGTGCCAGCTCACCACTACCCCAGGGGACAGATACGCAGTATTTT. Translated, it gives CASSPLPQGTDTQYF. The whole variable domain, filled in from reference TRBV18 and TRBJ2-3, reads NAGVMQNPRHLVRRRGQEARLRCSPMKGHSHVYWYRQLPEEGLKFMVYLQKENIIDESGMPKERFSAEFPKEGPSILRIQQVVRGDSAAYFCASSPLPQGTDTQYFGPGTRLTVL.

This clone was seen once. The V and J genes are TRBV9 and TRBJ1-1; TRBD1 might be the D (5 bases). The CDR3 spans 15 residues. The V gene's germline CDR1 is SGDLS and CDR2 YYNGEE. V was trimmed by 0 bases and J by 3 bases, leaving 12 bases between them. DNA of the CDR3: TGTGCCAGCAGCGTAGGACCTCAGGGCCACACTGAAGCTTTCTTT. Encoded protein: CASSVGPQGHTEAFF.

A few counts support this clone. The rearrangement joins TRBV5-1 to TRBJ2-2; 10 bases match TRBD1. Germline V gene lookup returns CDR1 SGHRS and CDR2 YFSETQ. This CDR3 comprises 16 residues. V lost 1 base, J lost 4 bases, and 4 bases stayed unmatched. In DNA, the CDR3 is TGCGCCAGCAGCTTGCGGGGACAGGGGTTCACCGGGGAGCTGTTTTTT. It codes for CASSLRGQGFTGELFF.

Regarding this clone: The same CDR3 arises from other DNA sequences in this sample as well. The CDR3, as DNA: TGTGCCAGTAGTACCCAGGGGAACACTGAAGCTTTCTTT. As protein: CASSTQGNTEAFF. The V and J genes are TRBV19 and TRBJ1-1; possible D gene TRBD1, 5 bases. CDR3 length: 13 amino acids. The V end lost 4 bases, the J end lost 1 base, and 7 bases lay between the germline ends. Germline V gives CDR1 LNHDA, CDR2 SQIVND (reference sequence).

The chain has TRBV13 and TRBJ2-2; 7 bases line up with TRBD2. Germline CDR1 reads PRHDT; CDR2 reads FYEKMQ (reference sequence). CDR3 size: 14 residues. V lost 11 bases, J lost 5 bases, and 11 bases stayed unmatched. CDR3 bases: TGTGCCTCCGCCGGCGGGGAGGGGACCGGGGAGCTGTTTTTT. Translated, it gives CASAGGEGTGELFF.

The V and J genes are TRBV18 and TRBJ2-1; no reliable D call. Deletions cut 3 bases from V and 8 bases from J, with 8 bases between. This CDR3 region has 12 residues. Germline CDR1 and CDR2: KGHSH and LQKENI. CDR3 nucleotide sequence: TGTGCCAGCTCACCCCCTTCAGATGAGCAGTTCTTC. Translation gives CASSPPSDEQFF.

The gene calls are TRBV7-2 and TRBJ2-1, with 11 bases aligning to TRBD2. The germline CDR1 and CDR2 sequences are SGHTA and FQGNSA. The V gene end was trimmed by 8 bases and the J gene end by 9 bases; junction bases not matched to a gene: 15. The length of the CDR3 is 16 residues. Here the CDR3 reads CASQSGLAGGAGEQFF. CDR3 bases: TGTGCCAGCCAGAGCGGGCTAGCGGGAGGTGCAGGTGAGCAGTTCTTC.

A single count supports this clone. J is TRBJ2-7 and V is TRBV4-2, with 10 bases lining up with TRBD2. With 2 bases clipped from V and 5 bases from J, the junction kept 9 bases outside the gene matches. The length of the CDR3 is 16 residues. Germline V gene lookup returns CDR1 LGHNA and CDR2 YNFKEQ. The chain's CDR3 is CASSQQSGRAGDEQYF. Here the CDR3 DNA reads TGTGCCAGCAGCCAACAGAGCGGGAGGGCCGGCGACGAGCAGTACTTC.

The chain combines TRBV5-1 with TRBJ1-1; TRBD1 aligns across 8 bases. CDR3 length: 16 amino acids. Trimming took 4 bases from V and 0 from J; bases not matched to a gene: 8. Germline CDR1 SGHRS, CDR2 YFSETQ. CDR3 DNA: TGCGCCAGCAGCACCGGGACAGGAGTCATGAACACTGAAGCTTTCTTT. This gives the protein CASSTGTGVMNTEAFF. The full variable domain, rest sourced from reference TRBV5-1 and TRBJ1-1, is KAGVTQTPRYLIKTRGQQVTLSCSPISGHRSVSWYQQTPGQGLQFLFEYFSETQRNKGNFPGRFSGRQFSNSRSEMNVSTLELGDSALYLCASSTGTGVMNTEAFFGQGTRLTVV.

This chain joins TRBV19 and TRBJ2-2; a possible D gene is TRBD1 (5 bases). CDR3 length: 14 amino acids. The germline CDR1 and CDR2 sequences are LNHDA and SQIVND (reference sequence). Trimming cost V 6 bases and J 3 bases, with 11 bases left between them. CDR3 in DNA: TGTGCCAGTAGGACAGAGATCTACACCGGGGAGCTGTTTTTT. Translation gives CASRTEIYTGELFF.

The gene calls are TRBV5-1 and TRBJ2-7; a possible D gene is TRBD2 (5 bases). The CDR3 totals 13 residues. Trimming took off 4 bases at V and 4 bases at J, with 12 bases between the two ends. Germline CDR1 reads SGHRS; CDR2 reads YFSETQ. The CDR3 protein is CASSLGGQYEQYF. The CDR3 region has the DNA TGCGCCAGCAGCCTAGGCGGGCAGTACGAGCAGTACTTC. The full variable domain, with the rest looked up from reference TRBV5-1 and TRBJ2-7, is KAGVTQTPRYLIKTRGQQVTLSCSPISGHRSVSWYQQTPGQGLQFLFEYFSETQRNKGNFPGRFSGRQFSNSRSEMNVSTLELGDSALYLCASSLGGQYEQYFGPGTRLTVT.

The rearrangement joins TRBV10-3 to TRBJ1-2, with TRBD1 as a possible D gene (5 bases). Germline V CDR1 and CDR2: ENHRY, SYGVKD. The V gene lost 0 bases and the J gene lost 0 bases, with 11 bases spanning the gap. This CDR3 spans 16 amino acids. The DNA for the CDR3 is TGTGCCATCAGTGAGTCGATTGACAGACCTAACTATGGCTACACCTTC. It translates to CAISESIDRPNYGYTF.